These 25 T cell receptor beta chains share one sample of origin, sequenced in a study of T cell repertoires in cytomegalovirus infection. TCRdb fed the reads into MiXCR, producing one record per CDR3 protein. The repertoire holds a few hundred thousand distinct CDR3 sequences, with 25% to 35% as singletons. No cognate antigen is known for these TCRs. The sample here was cultured PBMCs, taken from culture after CMV antigen stimulation. These TCRs come from a human donor in good health (CMV status not recorded). Some clones in this sample may be carry-over from other donors' samples.

This chain connects TRBV7-2 to TRBJ1-1; maybe TRBD1 (6 bases). Trimming removed 3 bases at V and 4 bases at J, with 12 bases between. The CDR3 is 14 amino acids. Germline CDR1 and CDR2: SGHTA and FQGNSA. The CDR3 reads CASSFAGVVTEAFF. In DNA form, the CDR3 reads TGTGCCAGCAGCTTCGCAGGGGTTGTCACTGAAGCTTTCTTT.

This clonotype appeared a few times. This chain connects TRBV2 to TRBJ2-1; no clear D. Deletions cut 2 bases from V and 2 bases from J, with 10 bases between. Germline-derived CDR1 and CDR2 are SNHLY and FYNNEI. This CDR3 contains 15 residues. The CDR3 coding sequence is TGTGCCAGCAGTGAAAAGTTTGTCCCCTACAATGAGCAGTTCTTC. Protein sequence: CASSEKFVPYNEQFF.

The sample holds many counts of this clonotype. This chain uses TRBV11-3 with TRBJ2-3; maybe TRBD1 (7 bases). With 4 bases removed from V and 1 base from J, the gap between germline ends came to 12 bases. The CDR3 spans 15 residues. CDR1 SGHNT and CDR2 YENEEA come from the germline V gene. DNA for the CDR3: TGTGCCAGCAGCTCGGGACAGCGGGGCACAGATACGCAGTATTTT. As protein: CASSSGQRGTDTQYF.

The chain combines TRBV28 with TRBJ1-5, with a possible D match to TRBD1 (5 bases). Germline CDR1 is MDHEN and CDR2 is SYDVKM. CDR3 length: 14 amino acids. V was clipped by 6 bases and J by 3 bases, with 12 bases between them. The CDR3 spells CASRSGGSNQPQHF. The CDR3 DNA reads TGTGCCAGCAGGTCCGGGGGTTCCAATCAGCCCCAGCATTTT.

This clonotype came up many times. The gene calls are TRBV6-1 and TRBJ2-1, with TRBD1 identical over 7 bases. The length of the CDR3 is 12 residues. Germline values: CDR1 MNHNS, CDR2 SASEGT. Trimming cost V 9 bases and J 5 bases; bases outside gene matches: 4. CDR3 amino acids: CASSDRDNEQFF. The CDR3 coding sequence is TGTGCCAGTTCCGACAGGGACAATGAGCAGTTCTTC.

With respect to this clonotype: Given the absence of the conserved phenylalanine or tryptophan at the CDR3 end, a read error is likely. This sequence joins TRBV11-2 and TRBJ1-3; D unresolved. Germline V lookup: CDR1 SGHAT, CDR2 FQNNGV. Trimming removed 5 bases at V and 2 bases at J, with 13 bases between. The CDR3 contains 15 residues. DNA of the CDR3: TGTGCCAGCAGCCTGGACGGATTTCCTGGAAACACCATATATTTG. It codes for CASSLDGFPGNTIYL.

This clonotype was counted at least ten times. V gene TRBV7-8 combines with J gene TRBJ2-7; D is possibly TRBD2 (5 bases). Germline V gene sequence: CDR1 SGHVS, CDR2 FQNEAQ. Trimming stripped 2 bases from V and 6 bases from J, with 11 bases between. The CDR3 is made up of 13 amino acids. CDR3 amino acids: CASSLSRGSEQYF. The CDR3 DNA reads TGTGCCAGCAGCTTATCTCGGGGATCCGAGCAGTACTTC.

The rearrangement uses TRBV30 and TRBJ1-1, with 7 bases identical to TRBD1. Germline V lookup: CDR1 GTSNPN, CDR2 SVGIG (reference sequence). V dropped 1 base and J dropped 5; count of bases not matched to a gene: 13. CDR3 length equals 16 residues. The CDR3 DNA sequence: TGTGCCTGGAGTGGCCCTCTTACAGGGGTTGTAACTGAAGCTTTCTTT. This sequence encodes CAWSGPLTGVVTEAFF. Combining the CDR3 with reference TRBV30 and TRBJ1-1 gives the whole variable domain SQTIHQWPATLVQPVGSPLSLECTVEGTSNPNLYWYRQAAGRGLQLLFYSVGIGQISSEVPQNLSASRPQDRQFILSSKKLLLSDSGFYLCAWSGPLTGVVTEAFFGQGTRLTVV.

The chain recombines TRBV12-3 or TRBV12-4 with TRBJ1-2; tentatively, D is TRBD1 (6 bases). The length of the CDR3 is 13 residues. Trimming removed 5 bases from V and 10 bases from J, with 17 bases in between. In DNA form, the CDR3 reads TGTGCCAGCAGTCCCCGGGGGGCGGGTCTCTACACCTTC. Amino acids: CASSPRGAGLYTF.

The rearrangement links TRBV5-6 to TRBJ1-3; unclear D gene. The V gene's germline CDR1 is SGHDT and CDR2 YYEEEE. The CDR3 has 15 amino acids. The V and J ends lost 4 bases and 1 base respectively, with 12 bases between them. The CDR3 sequence is CASSRYVASGNTIYF. In DNA form, the CDR3 reads TGTGCCAGCAGCCGGTACGTGGCTTCTGGAAACACCATATATTTT.

This clonotype was observed a handful of times. The V and J genes are TRBV6-1 and TRBJ2-1; 9 positions agree with TRBD1. The V gene's germline CDR1 is MNHNS and CDR2 SASEGT. The CDR3 has 16 amino acids. Losses at the gene ends were 3 bases for V and 3 bases for J; bases not matched to a gene: 6. CDR3 bases: TGTGCCAGCAGTGAGGGGGTGGGACAGGGCTACAATGAGCAGTTCTTC. It encodes CASSEGVGQGYNEQFF.

The rearrangement links TRBV10-3 to TRBJ2-7; D unclear. V lost 2 bases, J lost 5 bases, and 10 bases lay in between. This CDR3 has 13 amino acids. Germline V CDR1 and CDR2: ENHRY, SYGVKD. The CDR3 is CAISERTADEQYF. CDR3 bases: TGTGCCATCAGTGAGCGTACGGCGGACGAGCAGTACTTC.

This chain joins TRBV7-2 and TRBJ1-2; maybe TRBD1 (6 bases). The V end lost 2 bases, the J end lost 5 bases, and 9 bases lay between the germline ends. Germline loops: CDR1 SGHTA, CDR2 FQGNSA. This CDR3 spans 13 amino acids. CDR3 sequence reads: CASSLLTGYGYTF. In DNA, the CDR3 is TGTGCCAGCAGCTTACTAACAGGGTATGGCTACACCTTC.

The sample holds many counts of this clonotype. V is TRBV7-3 and J is TRBJ2-1; 11 positions match TRBD2. CDR1 SGHTA and CDR2 FQGTGA come from the germline V gene. This CDR3 region has 17 residues. V was clipped by 1 base and J by 10 bases; unmatched bases: 12. The CDR3 region has the DNA TGTGCCAGCAGCTTAAAGGGTGGGACTAGCGGCAGATCCGAGCAGTTCTTC. Translation: CASSLKGGTSGRSEQFF.

This clonotype was recorded a few times. The V gene is TRBV5-1, the J gene TRBJ2-3; D possibly corresponds to TRBD2 (5 bases). V was clipped by 0 bases and J by 1 base, with 12 bases between them. The CDR3 consists of 16 residues. Germline values: CDR1 SGHRS, CDR2 YFSETQ. The CDR3 DNA sequence: TGCGCCAGCAGCTTGGGATCGGGAAGTGGCACAGATACGCAGTATTTT. Its translation is CASSLGSGSGTDTQYF.

This clonotype was detected only a few times. This chain connects TRBV7-9 to TRBJ2-1, with TRBD2 matching 8 bases. Germline lookup yields CDR1 SEHNR and CDR2 FQNEAQ (reference sequence). Trimming took 3 bases from V and 2 from J; bases not matched to a gene: 3. This CDR3 has 15 residues. The CDR3 coding sequence is TGTGCCAGCAGCTTTACTAGCGGAGCCTACAATGAGCAGTTCTTC. Amino acid sequence: CASSFTSGAYNEQFF.

This clonotype was counted many times. This chain connects TRBV19 to TRBJ1-1; possible D gene TRBD1, 6 bases. The CDR3 runs 16 residues. V was trimmed by 6 bases and J by 0 bases, leaving 17 bases between them. Germline-derived CDR1 and CDR2 are LNHDA and SQIVND (reference sequence). CDR3 residues: CASRWGGARMNTEAFF. In DNA, the CDR3 is TGTGCCAGTAGATGGGGGGGGGCGCGCATGAACACTGAAGCTTTCTTT.

The chain uses TRBV29-1 and TRBJ1-2, with D uncertain. Germline loops: CDR1 SQVTM, CDR2 ANQGSEA. The CDR3 sequence is 14 residues long. V lost 3 bases and J 0 bases, leaving 11 bases between the germline ends. CDR3 sequence reads: CSVDPDGSNYGYTF. CDR3 DNA sequence: TGCAGCGTTGACCCGGACGGGTCTAACTATGGCTACACCTTC. Full variable domain (outside the CDR3, taken from reference TRBV29-1 and TRBJ1-2): SAVISQKPSRDICQRGTSLTIQCQVDSQVTMMFWYRQQPGQSLTLIATANQGSEATYESGFVIDKFPISRPNLTFSTLTVSNMSPEDSSIYLCSVDPDGSNYGYTFGSGTRLTVV.

This clonotype was picked up a small number of times. V and J are TRBV7-6 and TRBJ2-3; D is perhaps TRBD1 (5 bases). V lost 5 bases, J lost 2 bases, and 14 bases lay in between. Germline V CDR1 and CDR2: SGHVS, FNYEAQ. The CDR3 is 15 amino acids. CDR3: CASSPTSGITDTQYF. Here the CDR3 DNA reads TGTGCCAGCAGCCCCACTTCAGGGATCACAGATACGCAGTATTTT.

The chain uses TRBV7-3 and TRBJ2-1; D could derive from TRBD1 or TRBD2 (5 bases each). The CDR3 extends over 15 amino acids. CDR1 SGHTA and CDR2 FQGTGA come from the germline V gene. V lost 6 bases and J 6 bases, leaving 18 bases between the germline ends. For the CDR3, the DNA is TGTGCCAGCAGACCTGGGACCAGTACCGCCAATGAGCAGTTCTTC. It specifies CASRPGTSTANEQFF.

The chain is built from TRBV4-1 and TRBJ2-7; D gene uncertain. Germline CDR1 reads MGHRA; CDR2 reads YSYEKL. This CDR3 has 15 amino acids. V gave up 2 bases and J gave up 0 bases, with 11 bases separating them. Here the CDR3 reads CASSQNAPSSYEQYF. The CDR3 coding sequence is TGCGCCAGCAGCCAAAATGCACCGAGCTCCTACGAGCAGTACTTC.

In its sample, this clonotype was seen many times. This chain connects TRBV7-8 to TRBJ2-3; 8 bases align to TRBD1. The J segment lost 2 bases and the V segment lost 5 bases, leaving 9 bases of the junction unmatched. Germline CDR1 is SGHVS and CDR2 is FQNEAQ. The CDR3 runs to 16 residues. The CDR3 here is CASSLHWTGFTDTQYF. The CDR3 DNA is TGTGCCAGCAGCCTCCATTGGACAGGGTTCACAGATACGCAGTATTTT.

This chain uses TRBV6-1 with TRBJ1-4, with D uncertain. CDR3 size: 13 residues. The V gene lost 8 bases and the J gene lost 1 base, with 8 bases spanning the gap. Germline CDR1 is MNHNS and CDR2 is SASEGT. CDR3 coding DNA: TGTGCCAGCCGGGATCAAACTAATGAAAAACTGTTTTTT. This sequence encodes CASRDQTNEKLFF.

V and J are TRBV2 and TRBJ1-3; no clear D. This CDR3 spans 14 amino acids. Germline V gives CDR1 SNHLY, CDR2 FYNNEI. The V gene lost 4 bases and the J gene lost 4 bases, with 11 bases spanning the gap. The CDR3 sequence is CASSAGSKGNTIYF. The CDR3 region has the DNA TGTGCCAGCAGTGCGGGGAGTAAAGGAAACACCATATATTTT.

The rearrangement uses TRBV7-2 and TRBJ2-7, with D perhaps TRBD1 (6 bases). V was cut by 4 bases and J by 1 base, with 14 bases left in between. The CDR3 consists of 15 residues. Germline V gene data show CDR1 as SGHTA and CDR2 as FQGNSA. The CDR3 nucleotides read TGTGCCAGCAGCTCCCGGGACATGACTTCCTACGAGCAGTACTTC. Translating gives CASSSRDMTSYEQYF.